This T cell receptor beta chain was captured in a study of Ad26.COV2.S vaccination and SARS-CoV-2 variants. Trimming left V 0 bases short and J 6 bases short, with 10 bases between. Germline V gives CDR1 GTSNPN, CDR2 SVGIG (reference sequence). The CDR3 has 13 residues. With respect to this clone: Its antigen remains unidentified.

Profiled with immunoSEQ multiplex PCR; TCRdb holds only in-frame clones, not every one. The table includes 300,000 to 450,000 clones, 80% to 90% detected once. Treatment in this sample: 15 to 20 received Ad26.COV2.S at low or high dose, single or two shots; roughly five received placebo; per-sample allocation not given. Samples came from day 63 after the first vaccine or placebo injection. Study-level results: Whether participants received vaccine or placebo, their non-spike TCR breadth was similar. Individuals receiving vaccine had higher spike-specific TCR breadth than placebo recipients did.

Specimen: peripheral blood, collected in a trial of Ad26.COV2.S vaccine versus placebo. This TCR came from a person between 18 and 60 years old who received the Ad26.COV2.S COVID-19 vaccine or a placebo. The chain employs TRBV30 and TRBJ2-3; maybe TRBD2 (5 bases). DNA of the CDR3: TGTGCCTGGAGTGTACGGTCGGGGGATACGCAGTATTTT. Amino acid sequence: CAWSVRSGDTQYF.